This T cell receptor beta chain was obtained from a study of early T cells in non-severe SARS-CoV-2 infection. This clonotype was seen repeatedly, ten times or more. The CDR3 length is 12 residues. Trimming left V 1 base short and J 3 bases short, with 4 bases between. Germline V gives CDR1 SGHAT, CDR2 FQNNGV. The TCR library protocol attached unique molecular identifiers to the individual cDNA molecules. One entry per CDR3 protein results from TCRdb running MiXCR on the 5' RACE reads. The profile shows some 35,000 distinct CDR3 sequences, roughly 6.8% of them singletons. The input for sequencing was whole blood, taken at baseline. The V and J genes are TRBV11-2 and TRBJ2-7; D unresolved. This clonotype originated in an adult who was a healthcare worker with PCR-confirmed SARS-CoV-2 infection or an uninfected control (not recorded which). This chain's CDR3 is CASSLGDYEQYF. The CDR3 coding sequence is TGTGCCAGCAGCTTAGGGGACTACGAGCAGTACTTC. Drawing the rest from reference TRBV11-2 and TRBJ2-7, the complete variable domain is EAGVAQSPRYKIIEKRQSVAFWCNPISGHATLYWYQQILGQGPKLLIQFQNNGVVDDSQLPKDRFSAERLKGVDSTLKIQPAKLEDSAVYLCASSLGDYEQYFGPGTRLTVT.